Reported below is one TCR beta chain. Its specificity is not known. This entry is derived from a study of CXCR3-negative and CXCR3-positive naive CD8 T cells. Looking at the study overall: TRB reads totalled about 140 million, about 1.5 +/- 0.3 million per library. Overall study findings and caveats: Similar TRBV-TRBJ usage was seen in naive cells (both CXCR3-negative and CXCR3-positive), but memory cells differed.

Via 5' RACE with UMI labels, TRB cDNA libraries were prepared. TCRdb re-called the 5' RACE reads; one entry per CDR3 protein, DNA not given. The table for this sample gives 75,000 to 95,000 distinct CDR3 sequences. Germline CDR1 and CDR2: DFQATT and SNEGSKA (reference sequence). The CDR3 runs 15 residues. This chain links TRBV20-1 with TRBJ1-4; TCRdb returns TRBD1, unconfirmable since there is no DNA. The receptor was derived from a human donor in good health. Some clones in this sample may be carry-over from other donors' samples. The material sequenced was naive CXCR3- CD8+ T cells from blood. The sample's subset: CD45RO-CCR7+CD27+CD95- naive CD8+ T cells lacking CXCR3 (TNR3-). CDR3 protein: CSARPQGAALMELFF.